The 6 T cell receptor beta chains reported below all come from one sample, sequenced in a study of early T cells in non-severe SARS-CoV-2 infection. TCRdb analysed the 5' RACE reads with MiXCR anew, one entry per CDR3 protein. The data show about 76,000 distinct CDR3 sequences, about 11% seen once. Sequencing was performed on whole blood. All receptors come from an adult who was a healthcare worker with PCR-confirmed SARS-CoV-2 infection or an uninfected control (not recorded which).

This clonotype was detected ten times or more. The chain recombines TRBV20-1 with TRBJ2-7; no clear D gene. V was clipped by 1 base and J by 0 bases, with 4 bases between them. Germline V CDR1 and CDR2: DFQATT, SNEGSKA (reference sequence). CDR3 size: 12 residues. CDR3 loop: CSARVASYEQYF. CDR3 DNA sequence: TGCAGTGCTAGAGTGGCCTCCTACGAGCAGTACTTC.

The CDR3, as DNA: TGTGCCAGCTCACCACGGACATCCGGATGGACCCCAGATACGCAGTATTTT. This codes for CASSPRTSGWTPDTQYF. The chain combines TRBV18 with TRBJ2-3; D possibly corresponds to TRBD1 (5 bases). Trimming took 1 base from V and 4 from J, leaving 18 bases between them. Germline V gene sequence: CDR1 KGHSH, CDR2 LQKENI. The CDR3 sequence is 17 residues long. Looking up the rest from reference TRBV18 and TRBJ2-3 gives the full variable domain: NAGVMQNPRHLVRRRGQEARLRCSPMKGHSHVYWYRQLPEEGLKFMVYLQKENIIDESGMPKERFSAEFPKEGPSILRIQQVVRGDSAAYFCASSPRTSGWTPDTQYFGPGTRLTVL.

This clonotype was picked up one time. The V and J genes are TRBV6-2 or TRBV6-3 and TRBJ1-2; no clear D. The germline V gene has CDR1 MNHEY and CDR2 SVGEGT. With 6 bases removed from V and 5 bases from J, the gap between germline ends came to 7 bases. This CDR3 region has 11 residues. The CDR3 DNA is TGTGCCAGCAGAACACAATATGGCTACACCTTC. It encodes CASRTQYGYTF.

The chain combines TRBV19 with TRBJ1-5; D ambiguous. Between the trimmed V and J ends, which lost 3 bases and 0 bases, there was a span of 6 bases. CDR1 is LNHDA, CDR2 SQIVND, per germline (reference sequence). The CDR3 runs to 14 residues. In DNA, the CDR3 is TGTGCCAGTAGTATGGCGGATAGCAATCAGCCCCAGCATTTT. Translated: CASSMADSNQPQHF.

The V gene is TRBV29-1, the J gene TRBJ2-1; D tentatively fits TRBD1 or TRBD2 (5 bases each). This CDR3 spans 10 amino acids. Germline V lookup: CDR1 SQVTM, CDR2 ANQGSEA. V was clipped by 4 bases and J by 9 bases, with 7 bases between them. CDR3 loop: CSVGGIEQFF. CDR3 in DNA: TGCAGCGTTGGGGGGATTGAGCAGTTCTTC.

Only a few counts were recorded for this clonotype. The CDR3 reads CASSYSGRDTQETQYF. CDR3 in DNA: TGTGCCAGCAGTTACTCTGGCAGGGACACCCAAGAGACCCAGTACTTC. V is TRBV6-5 and J is TRBJ2-5, with D possibly being TRBD1 (6 bases). CDR3 length equals 16 residues. Germline V gene data show CDR1 as MNHEY and CDR2 as SVGAGI. V shed 0 bases and J shed 1 base, with 12 bases lying between them.